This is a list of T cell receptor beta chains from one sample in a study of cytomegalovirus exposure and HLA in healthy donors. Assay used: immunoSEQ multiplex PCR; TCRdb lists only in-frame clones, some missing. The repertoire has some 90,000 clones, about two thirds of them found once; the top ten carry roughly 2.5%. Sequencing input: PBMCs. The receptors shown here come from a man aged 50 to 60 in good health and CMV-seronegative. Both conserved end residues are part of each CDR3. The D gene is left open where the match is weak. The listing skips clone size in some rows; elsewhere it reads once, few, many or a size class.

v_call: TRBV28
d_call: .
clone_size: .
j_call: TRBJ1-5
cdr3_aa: CASSFGGGAQPQHF
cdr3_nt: TGTGCCAGCAGTTTTGGCGGGGGCGCGCAGCCCCAGCATTTT

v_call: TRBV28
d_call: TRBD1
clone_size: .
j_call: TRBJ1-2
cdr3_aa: CASSLPRTGNTF
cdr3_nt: TGTGCCAGCAGTTTACCCCGGACAGGGAACACCTTC

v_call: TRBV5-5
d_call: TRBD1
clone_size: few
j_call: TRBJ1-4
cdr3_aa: CASSWDRGGEKLFF
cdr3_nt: TGTGCCAGCAGCTGGGACAGGGGAGGAGAAAAACTGTTTTTT

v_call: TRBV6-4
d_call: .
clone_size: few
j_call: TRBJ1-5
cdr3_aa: CASSVQSNQPQHF
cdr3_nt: TGTGCCAGCAGTGTACAGAGCAATCAGCCCCAGCATTTT

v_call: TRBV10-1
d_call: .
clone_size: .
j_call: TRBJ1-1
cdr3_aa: CAESSDRQTTEAFF
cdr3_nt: TGCGCCGAAAGCAGTGACAGACAGACCACTGAAGCTTTCTTT

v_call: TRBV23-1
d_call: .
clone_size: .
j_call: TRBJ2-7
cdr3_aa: CASSSGQYSSYEQYF
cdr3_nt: TGCGCCAGCAGTTCAGGACAGTATAGCTCCTACGAGCAGTACTTC

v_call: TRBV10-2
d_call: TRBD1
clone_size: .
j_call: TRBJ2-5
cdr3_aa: CASSEGGQGALASRTQYF
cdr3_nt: TGCGCCAGCAGTGAGGGGGGACAGGGGGCACTGGCCTCAAGGACCCAGTACTTC

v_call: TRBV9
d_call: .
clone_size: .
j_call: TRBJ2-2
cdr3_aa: CASSVGAGARTGELFF
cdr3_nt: TGTGCCAGCAGCGTCGGTGCGGGGGCCCGCACCGGGGAGCTGTTTTTT

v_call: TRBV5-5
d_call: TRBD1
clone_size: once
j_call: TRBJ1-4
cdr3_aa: CASSLRGGWGEKLFF
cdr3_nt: TGTGCCAGCAGCTTGAGAGGGGGCTGGGGTGAAAAACTGTTTTTT

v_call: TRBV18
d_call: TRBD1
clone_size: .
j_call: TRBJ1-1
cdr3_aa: CASSPGTGGFAAFF
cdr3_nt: TGTGCCAGCTCACCCGGGACAGGGGGCTTTGCAGCTTTCTTT